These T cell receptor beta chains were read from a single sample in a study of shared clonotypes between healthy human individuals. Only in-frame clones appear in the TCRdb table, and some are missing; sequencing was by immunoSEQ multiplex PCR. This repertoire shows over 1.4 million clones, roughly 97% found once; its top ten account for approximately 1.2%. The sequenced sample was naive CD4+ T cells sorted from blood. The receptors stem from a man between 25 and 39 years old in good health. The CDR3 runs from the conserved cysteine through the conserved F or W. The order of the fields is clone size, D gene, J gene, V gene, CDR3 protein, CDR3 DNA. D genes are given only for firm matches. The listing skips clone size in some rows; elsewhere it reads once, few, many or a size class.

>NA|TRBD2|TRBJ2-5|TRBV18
CASSPLPGGEETQYF
TGTGCCAGCTCACCACTTCCGGGAGGGGAAGAGACCCAGTACTTC
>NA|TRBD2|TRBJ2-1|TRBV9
CASSPVSGRISYNEQFF
TGTGCCAGCAGCCCAGTTAGCGGGAGAATCTCCTACAATGAGCAGTTCTTC
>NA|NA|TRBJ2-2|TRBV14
CASSQGVTGELFF
TGTGCCAGCAGCCAAGGGGTAACCGGGGAGCTGTTTTTT
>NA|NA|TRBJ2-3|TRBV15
CATSQIPSDLADTQYF
TGTGCCACCAGTCAGATTCCTAGCGATCTGGCAGATACGCAGTATTTT
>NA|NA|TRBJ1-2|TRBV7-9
CASTPTAGGYTF
TGTGCCAGCACGCCGACAGCGGGTGGCTACACCTTC
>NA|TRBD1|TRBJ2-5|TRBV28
CASSSGGETQYF
TGTGCCAGCAGTTCAGGGGGAGAGACCCAGTACTTC
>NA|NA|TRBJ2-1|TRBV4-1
CASSRVPLVLGYNEQFF
TGCGCCAGCAGCCGCGTCCCACTAGTCTTAGGCTACAATGAGCAGTTCTTC
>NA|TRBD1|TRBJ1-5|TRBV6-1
CASSGFRGLGQPQHF
TGTGCCAGCAGTGGTTTCAGGGGGCTAGGACAGCCCCAGCATTTT
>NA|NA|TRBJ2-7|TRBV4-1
CASSQEEWSSYEQYF
TGCGCCAGCAGCCAAGAGGAATGGAGCTCCTACGAGCAGTACTTC
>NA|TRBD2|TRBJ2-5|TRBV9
CASSALAGGGTQYF
TGTGCCAGCAGCGCTCTAGCGGGAGGAGGGACCCAGTACTTC
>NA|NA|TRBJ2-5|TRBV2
CASSGPETQYF
TGTGCCAGCAGTGGACCCGAGACCCAGTACTTC
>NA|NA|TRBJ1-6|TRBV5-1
CASSQGWVNSPLHF
TGCGCCAGCAGCCAAGGGTGGGTTAATTCACCCCTCCACTTT
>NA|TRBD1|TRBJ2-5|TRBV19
CATRGETQYF
TGTGCCACCAGGGGGGAGACCCAGTACTTC
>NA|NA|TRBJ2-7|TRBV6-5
CASSYGTLGYEQYF
TGTGCCAGCAGTTACGGGACATTGGGCTACGAGCAGTACTTC
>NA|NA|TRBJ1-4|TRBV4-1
CASSQEGLGREKLFF
TGCGCCAGCAGCCAAGAAGGTCTTGGACGTGAAAAACTGTTTTTT
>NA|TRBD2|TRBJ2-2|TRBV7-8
CASSRQSSGSTGELFF
TGTGCCAGCAGCCGTCAATCTAGCGGGAGCACCGGGGAGCTGTTTTTT
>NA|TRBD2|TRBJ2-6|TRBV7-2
CASSPKREAGGGANVLTF
TGTGCCAGCAGCCCCAAGCGGGAGGCCGGGGGTGGGGCCAACGTCCTGACTTTC
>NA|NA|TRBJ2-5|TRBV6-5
CASRKETQYF
TGTGCCAGCAGGAAAGAGACCCAGTACTTC
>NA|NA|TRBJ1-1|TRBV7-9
CASRKGRDTEAFF
TGTGCCAGCAGAAAGGGGCGAGACACTGAAGCTTTCTTT
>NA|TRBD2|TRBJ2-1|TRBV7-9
CASSLGGASGRAGEQFF
TGTGCCAGCAGCCTTGGCGGGGCTAGCGGGAGGGCCGGTGAGCAGTTCTTC
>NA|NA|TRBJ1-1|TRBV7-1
CASSLRVDTRSFF
TGTGCCAGCAGCTTACGCGTGGACACGAGGTCTTTCTTT
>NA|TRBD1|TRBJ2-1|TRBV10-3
CAISAGQGNNEQFF
TGTGCCATCAGTGCGGGACAGGGGAACAATGAGCAGTTCTTC
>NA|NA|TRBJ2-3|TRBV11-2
CASSLVGGNTDTQYF
TGTGCCAGCAGCCTAGTAGGAGGGAACACAGATACGCAGTATTTT
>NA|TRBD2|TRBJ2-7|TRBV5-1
CASSPGGTRAYEQYF
TGCGCCAGCAGCCCGGGAGGGACACGGGCCTACGAGCAGTACTTC
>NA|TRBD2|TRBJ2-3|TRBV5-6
CASSSTLGRASDTQYF
TGTGCCAGCAGCTCGACTTTGGGGAGGGCTTCAGATACGCAGTATTTT
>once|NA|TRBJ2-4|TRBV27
CASSLGGLDIGNIQYF
TGTGCCAGCAGTTTAGGGGGGCTGGATATCGGGAACATTCAGTACTTC
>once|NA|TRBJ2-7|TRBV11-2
CASSLVGGSYEQYF
TGTGCCAGCAGCTTAGTTGGGGGCTCCTACGAGCAGTACTTC
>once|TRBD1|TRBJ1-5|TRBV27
CASSPGQGAKGYNQPQHF
TGTGCCAGCAGTCCGGGACAGGGGGCCAAGGGGTATAATCAGCCCCAGCATTTT
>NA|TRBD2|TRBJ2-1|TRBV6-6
CASSTLSGRLYNEQFF
TGTGCCAGCAGTACACTAAGCGGGAGGCTCTACAATGAGCAGTTCTTC
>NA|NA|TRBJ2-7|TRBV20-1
CSAFNYEQYF
TGCAGTGCGTTCAACTACGAGCAGTACTTC
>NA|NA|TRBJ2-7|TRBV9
CASSAPPLYEQYF
TGTGCCAGCAGCGCTCCCCCCCTCTACGAGCAGTACTTC
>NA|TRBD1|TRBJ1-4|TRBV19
CASSPRGQGDEKLFF
TGTGCCAGTAGTCCTAGGGGACAGGGGGATGAAAAACTGTTTTTT
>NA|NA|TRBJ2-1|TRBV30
CAWSVRLGRTYNEQFF
TGTGCCTGGAGTGTACGTCTGGGGAGGACGTACAATGAGCAGTTCTTC
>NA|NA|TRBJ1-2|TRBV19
CASRRTDYGYTF
TGTGCCAGTAGAAGGACAGACTATGGCTACACCTTC
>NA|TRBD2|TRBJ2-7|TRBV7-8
CASSLGFRAGGSYEQYF
TGTGCCAGCAGCTTAGGGTTCCGAGCGGGAGGCTCCTACGAGCAGTACTTC
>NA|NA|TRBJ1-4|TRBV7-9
CASSPYGPDGNEKLFF
TGTGCCAGCAGCCCTTACGGCCCGGACGGTAATGAAAAACTGTTTTTT
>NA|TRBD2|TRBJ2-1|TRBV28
CASMPSGSLIAYNEQFF
TGTGCCAGCATGCCTAGCGGGAGTTTAATAGCCTACAATGAGCAGTTCTTC